The text below deals with one T cell receptor beta chain. This clonotype was counted a few times. This receptor's antigen is unknown. No base quality information exists; no much larger clone differs at one position. The library was generated by 5' RACE. Sequencing relied on an Illumina HiSeq 2000. A universal primer binding site was added through template switching, and the final cDNA carried a unique molecular identifier so that TCR cDNA molecules could be counted accurately. Specific primers in the conserved constant-segment region were used to synthesize first-strand cDNA for TCR alpha and beta chains. To control for contamination, each cDNA library was double barcoded with a SMART-Mk sample barcode plus Illumina barcodes. TruSeq adapter sequences, together with Illumina sample barcodes, were added in two successive PCR steps. TCR alpha and beta cDNA libraries were sequenced on the Illumina HiSeq platform with custom primers. The published analysis was carried out like this. MiGEC processed the raw reads to extract unique molecular identifiers, while MiXCR was used to determine the CDR3 positions. For each individual, recombination models were inferred using an EM algorithm with the repgenHMM and IGoR tools. The analysis of shared clonotypes was done with the tcR package in R, with sharing normalized by the product of cloneset sizes. Out-of-frame nonproductive sequences were analyzed to study raw recombination free of thymic and clonal selection effects. The raw public reads went through TCRdb reprocessing: fastp at Q25, MiXCR clone calling, in-frame beta chains kept. Rows matching on CDR3 protein sequence are summarized as one entry with the most common DNA and genes. These V and J calls rely on TCRdb rather than the paper's analysis. The sample data list 700,000 or so distinct CDR3 sequences, and 8.5% to 9.5% of these were observed just once. The ten largest clones add up to around 0.95% of the sample.

The sample belongs to a study of identical twins (dated by TCRdb to 2016 to 2017). Notes on the research overall: The study deep-sequenced TCR alpha and beta repertoires from monozygotic twins, unrelated adults of various ages and cord blood to test whether fetal clonotypes persist. Replicate twin experiments were performed at different times using different library preparation protocols to rule out contamination.

The investigation overall reported the following: Out-of-frame TCR alpha sequences shared between twins showed an excess of low generation-probability sequences compared with coincidental sharing between unrelated individuals. Invariant T cells such as MAIT and iNKT could partly confound zero-insertion analyses, though diverse VJ usage argued against this for most clonotypes. In beta out-of-frame sequences, excess twin sharing was weaker, because having fewer shared sequences lowered the signal-to-noise ratio. In monozygotic twins, out-of-frame TCR alpha sharing was systematically underestimated by recombination models, although the models agreed with sharing between unrelated individuals. Abundant cord blood beta clonotypes had fewer insertions, young adult naive repertoires showed a similar but weaker trend, and memory repertoires showed no such trend. Because the same donors could not be followed over many years, conclusions were based on cross-sectional statistical analysis.

Every donor was a healthy Caucasian. The twin cohort consisted of three pairs of female monozygotic twins, all aged roughly 18 to 29 years. Peripheral blood mononuclear cells were used as the source from which RNA for TCR libraries was isolated. The germline V and J ends show losses of 3 bases and 3 bases respectively, and no gene match explains 5 bases of the junction. The CDR3 runs 14 residues from the cysteine to the phenylalanine. The entry retains the CDR3 DNA only, 42 bases that are in frame from base 1. CDR1 MGHDK and CDR2 SYGVNS are derived from the germline V gene. This sample was also put to use in a study of yellow fever vaccine responses in identical twins. The second study's paper adds: The T cell response to vaccination in identical twins was reported by the authors to appear partly convergent and partly personalized. In the study, vaccine-responding T cell clones were precisely tracked in identical twins.

Material: PBMCs. The TCR was taken from a woman between 18 and 29 years old in good health. The sequence is built from TRBV25-1 and TRBJ2-7; 7 of the junction bases match TRBD2. The CDR3 has the sequence CASSDAGELYEQYF. The DNA sequence is given as TGTGCCAGCAGTGATGCGGGAGAGCTCTACGAGCAGTACTTC.